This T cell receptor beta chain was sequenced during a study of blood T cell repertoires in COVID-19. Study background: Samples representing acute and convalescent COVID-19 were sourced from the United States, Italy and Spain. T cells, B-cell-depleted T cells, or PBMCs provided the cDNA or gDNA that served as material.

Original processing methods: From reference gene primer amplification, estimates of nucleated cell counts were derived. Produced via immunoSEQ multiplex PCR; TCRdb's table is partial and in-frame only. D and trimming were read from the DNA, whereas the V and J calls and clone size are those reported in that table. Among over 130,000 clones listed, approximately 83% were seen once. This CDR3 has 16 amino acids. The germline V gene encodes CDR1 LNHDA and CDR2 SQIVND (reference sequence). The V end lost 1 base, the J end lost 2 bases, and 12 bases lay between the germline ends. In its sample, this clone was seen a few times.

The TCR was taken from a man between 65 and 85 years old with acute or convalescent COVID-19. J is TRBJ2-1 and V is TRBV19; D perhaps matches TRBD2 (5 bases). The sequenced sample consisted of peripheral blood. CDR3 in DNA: TGTGCCAGTAGTATAGTTTCAGCGGAACCCTACAATGAGCAGTTCTTC. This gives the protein CASSIVSAEPYNEQFF.